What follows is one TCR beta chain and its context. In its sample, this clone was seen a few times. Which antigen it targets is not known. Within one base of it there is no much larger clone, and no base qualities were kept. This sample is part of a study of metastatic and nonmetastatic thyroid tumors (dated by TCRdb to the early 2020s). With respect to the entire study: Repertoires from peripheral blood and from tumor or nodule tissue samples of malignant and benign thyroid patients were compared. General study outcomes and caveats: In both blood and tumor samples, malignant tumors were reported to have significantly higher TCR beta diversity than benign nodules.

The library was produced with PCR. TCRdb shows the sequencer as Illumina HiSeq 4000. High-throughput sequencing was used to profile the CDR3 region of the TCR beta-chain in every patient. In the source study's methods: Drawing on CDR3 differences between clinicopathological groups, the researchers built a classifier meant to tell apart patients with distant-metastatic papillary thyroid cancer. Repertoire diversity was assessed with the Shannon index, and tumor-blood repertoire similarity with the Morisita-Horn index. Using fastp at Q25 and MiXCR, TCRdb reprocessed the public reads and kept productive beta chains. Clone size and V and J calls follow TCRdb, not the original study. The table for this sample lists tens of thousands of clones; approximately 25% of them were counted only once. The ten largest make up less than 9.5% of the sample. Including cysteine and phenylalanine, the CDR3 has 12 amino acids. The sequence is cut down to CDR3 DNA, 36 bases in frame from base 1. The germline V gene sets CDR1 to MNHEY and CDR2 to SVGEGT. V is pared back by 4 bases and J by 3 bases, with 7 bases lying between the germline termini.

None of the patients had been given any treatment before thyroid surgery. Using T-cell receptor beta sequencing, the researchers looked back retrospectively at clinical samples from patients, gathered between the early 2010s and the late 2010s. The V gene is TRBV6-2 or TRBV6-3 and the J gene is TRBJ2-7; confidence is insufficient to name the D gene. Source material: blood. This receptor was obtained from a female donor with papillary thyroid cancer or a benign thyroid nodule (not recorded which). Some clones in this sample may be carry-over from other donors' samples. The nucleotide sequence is TGTGCCAGCAGTTCATTGTACTACGAGCAGTACTTC. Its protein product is CASSSLYYEQYF.